One sample yielded the 6 T cell receptor beta chains listed below, sequenced in a study of identical twins. A single record per CDR3 protein comes from TCRdb applying MiXCR to the 5' RACE reads. The profile shows some 230,000 distinct CDR3 sequences, 6.5% of them singletons. The same data also went into a second study, on T cells expressing NK-cell markers.

The specimen sequenced was CD8+ T cells sorted from blood. Every receptor here comes from a woman between 18 and 29 years old in good health.

This clonotype occurred many times. In DNA form, the CDR3 reads TGTGCCAGCAGCTTAGAAGACAGTCCCTACAATGAGCAGTTCTTC. Its protein is CASSLEDSPYNEQFF. The rearrangement uses TRBV7-8 and TRBJ2-1; the D gene is possibly TRBD1 (5 bases). From germline, CDR1 is SGHVS and CDR2 FQNEAQ. V was clipped by 1 base and J by 2 bases, with 9 bases between them. CDR3 length: 15 residues.

In this sample, this clonotype turned up many times. The rearrangement links TRBV10-3 to TRBJ2-1; 15 bases are shared with TRBD2. The CDR3 runs 16 residues. V was pared by 6 bases and J by 5 bases, with 5 bases of the junction left unmatched. Looked up from germline, CDR1 is ENHRY and CDR2 is SYGVKD. CDR3 residues: CAISGTSGGKNNEQFF. In DNA form, the CDR3 reads TGTGCCATCAGCGGGACTAGCGGGGGGAAAAACAATGAGCAGTTCTTC.

This clonotype was seen many times. The chain couples TRBV20-1 to TRBJ1-1; D is unresolved. The germline V gene encodes CDR1 DFQATT and CDR2 SNEGSKA (reference sequence). The germline V and J ends were trimmed by 3 bases and 6 bases, with 11 bases remaining between them. The CDR3 has 12 amino acids. The CDR3 bases are TGCAGTGCTAGTCCCTTCGAGGCTGAAGCTTTCTTT. Its protein is CSASPFEAEAFF.

There are a few counts of this clonotype. The chain joins TRBV19 to TRBJ1-2; 8 nucleotides agree with TRBD1. The CDR3 is 14 amino acids. Trimming at V came to 6 bases and at J to 6 bases, leaving 9 bases not matched to a gene. Looked up from germline, CDR1 is LNHDA and CDR2 is SQIVND (reference sequence). This chain's CDR3 is CASRNPQGANGYTF. CDR3 bases: TGTGCCAGTAGGAACCCCCAGGGGGCGAATGGCTACACCTTC. Full variable domain (rest looked up from reference TRBV19 and TRBJ1-2): DGGITQSPKYLFRKEGQNVTLSCEQNLNHDAMYWYRQDPGQGLRLIYYSQIVNDFQKGDIAEGYSVSREKKESFPLTVTSAQKNPTAFYLCASRNPQGANGYTFGSGTRLTVV.

This clonotype has ten or more counts. The rearrangement uses TRBV2 and TRBJ2-7; perhaps D is TRBD1 or TRBD2 (5 bases each). The CDR3 is made up of 11 amino acids. V lost 8 bases, J lost 3 bases, and 8 bases lay in between. Looked up from germline, CDR1 is SNHLY and CDR2 is FYNNEI. CDR3 loop: CASGTVYEQYF. DNA of the CDR3: TGTGCCAGCGGGACCGTCTACGAGCAGTACTTC.

The V and J genes are TRBV2 and TRBJ2-7; D possibly matches TRBD1 or TRBD2 (5 bases each). This CDR3 has 10 amino acids. V was shortened by 6 bases and J by 10 bases, with 10 bases between the two germline ends. Germline loops: CDR1 SNHLY, CDR2 FYNNEI. The CDR3: CASRGDSQYF. Written as DNA, the CDR3 is TGTGCCAGCAGGGGAGACAGTCAGTACTTC.